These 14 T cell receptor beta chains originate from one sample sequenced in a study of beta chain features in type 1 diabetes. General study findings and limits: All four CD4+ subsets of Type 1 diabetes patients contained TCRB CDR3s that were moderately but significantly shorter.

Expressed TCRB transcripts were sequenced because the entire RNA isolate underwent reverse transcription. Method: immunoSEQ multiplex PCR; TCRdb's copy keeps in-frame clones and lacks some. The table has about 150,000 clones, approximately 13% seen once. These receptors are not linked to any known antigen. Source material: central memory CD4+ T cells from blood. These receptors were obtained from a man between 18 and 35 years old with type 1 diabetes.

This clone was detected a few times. CDR3: CASSLAGGEQPQHF. CDR3 DNA sequence: TGCGCCAGCAGCTTGGCTGGGGGCGAGCAGCCCCAGCATTTT. V and J are TRBV5-1 and TRBJ1-5; perhaps TRBD1 as D (6 bases). There are 14 residues in the CDR3. Germline assignment: CDR1 SGHRS and CDR2 YFSETQ. Deletions cut 0 bases from V and 7 bases from J, with 11 bases between.

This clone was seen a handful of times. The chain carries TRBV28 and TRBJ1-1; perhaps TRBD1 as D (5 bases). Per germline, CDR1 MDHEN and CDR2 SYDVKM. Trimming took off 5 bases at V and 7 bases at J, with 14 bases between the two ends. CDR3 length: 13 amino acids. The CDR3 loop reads CASSPGTDLEAFF. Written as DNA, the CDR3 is TGTGCCAGCAGTCCCGGGACGGATCTTGAAGCTTTCTTT. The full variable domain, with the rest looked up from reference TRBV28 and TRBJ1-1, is DVKVTQSSRYLVKRTGEKVFLECVQDMDHENMFWYRQDPGLGLRLIYFSYDVKMKEKGDIPEGYSVSREKKERFSLILESASTNQTSMYLCASSPGTDLEAFFGQGTRLTVV.

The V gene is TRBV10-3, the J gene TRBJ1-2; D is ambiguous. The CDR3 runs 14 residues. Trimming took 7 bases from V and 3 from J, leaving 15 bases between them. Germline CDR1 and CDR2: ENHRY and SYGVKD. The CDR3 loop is CAITSGPQDYGYTF. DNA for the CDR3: TGTGCCATCACCTCCGGACCCCAAGACTATGGCTACACCTTC.

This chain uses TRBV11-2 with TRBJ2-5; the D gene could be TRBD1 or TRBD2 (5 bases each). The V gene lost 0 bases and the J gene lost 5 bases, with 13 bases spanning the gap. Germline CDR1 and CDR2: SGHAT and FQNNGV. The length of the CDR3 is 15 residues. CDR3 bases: TGTGCCAGCAGCTTAGATCTGGGGGTTTTGGAGACCCAGTACTTC. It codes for CASSLDLGVLETQYF.

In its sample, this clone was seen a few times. The CDR3 DNA follows: TGTGCCTGGAGTGGACAGTGGAGGGAAAAACTGTTTTTT. It yields the protein CAWSGQWREKLFF. The chain couples TRBV30 to TRBJ1-4; the D gene is possibly TRBD1 (5 bases). This CDR3 spans 13 amino acids. Germline CDR1 and CDR2: GTSNPN and SVGIG (reference sequence). Trimming cost V 1 base and J 8 bases, with 11 bases left between them.

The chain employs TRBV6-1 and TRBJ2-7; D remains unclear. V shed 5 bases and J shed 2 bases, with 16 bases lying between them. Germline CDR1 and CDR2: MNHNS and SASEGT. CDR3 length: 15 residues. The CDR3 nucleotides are TGTGCCAGCAGTACCCGGGTGGGATCAACCTACGAGCAGTACTTC. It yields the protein CASSTRVGSTYEQYF.

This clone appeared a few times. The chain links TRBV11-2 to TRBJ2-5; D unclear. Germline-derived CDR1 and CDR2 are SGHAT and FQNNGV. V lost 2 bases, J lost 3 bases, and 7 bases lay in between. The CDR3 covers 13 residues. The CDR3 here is CASSLRQEETQYF. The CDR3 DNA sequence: TGTGCCAGCAGCTTACGACAAGAAGAGACCCAGTACTTC.

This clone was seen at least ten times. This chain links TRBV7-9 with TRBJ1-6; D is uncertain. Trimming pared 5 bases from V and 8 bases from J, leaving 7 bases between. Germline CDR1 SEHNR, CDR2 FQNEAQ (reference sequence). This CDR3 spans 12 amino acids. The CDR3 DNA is TGTGCCAGCAGCGAGGCCCATTCACCCCTCCACTTT. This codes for CASSEAHSPLHF.

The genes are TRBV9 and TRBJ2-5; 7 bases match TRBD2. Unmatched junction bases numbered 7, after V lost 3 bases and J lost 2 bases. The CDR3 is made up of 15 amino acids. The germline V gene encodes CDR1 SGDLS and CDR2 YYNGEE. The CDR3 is CASSAQSGAQETQYF. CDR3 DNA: TGTGCCAGCAGCGCCCAAAGCGGGGCACAAGAGACCCAGTACTTC. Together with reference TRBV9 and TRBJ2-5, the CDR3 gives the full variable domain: DSGVTQTPKHLITATGQRVTLRCSPRSGDLSVYWYQQSLDQGLQFLIQYYNGEERAKGNILERFSAQQFPDLHSELNLSSLELGDSALYFCASSAQSGAQETQYFGPGTRLLVL.

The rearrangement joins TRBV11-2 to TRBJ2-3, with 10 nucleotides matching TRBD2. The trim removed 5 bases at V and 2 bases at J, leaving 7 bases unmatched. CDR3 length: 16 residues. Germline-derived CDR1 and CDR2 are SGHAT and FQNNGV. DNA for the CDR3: TGTGCCAGCAGCCCTATAGCGGGGGGCAACACAGATACGCAGTATTTT. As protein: CASSPIAGGNTDTQYF.

The CDR3 loop reads CASSPNRQTQYF. The CDR3 region has the DNA TGTGCCAGCTCACCAAATAGACAGACCCAGTACTTC. This rearrangement joins TRBV18 to TRBJ2-5; D call uncertain. Germline V gene sequence: CDR1 KGHSH, CDR2 LQKENI. The CDR3 is 12 residues long. V shed 2 bases and J shed 6 bases, with 7 bases lying between them.

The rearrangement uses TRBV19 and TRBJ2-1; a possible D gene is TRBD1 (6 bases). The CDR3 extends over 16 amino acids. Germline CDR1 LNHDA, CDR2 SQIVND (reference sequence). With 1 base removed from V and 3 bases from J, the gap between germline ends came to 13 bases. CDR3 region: CASSIASGDLYNEQFF. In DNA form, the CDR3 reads TGTGCCAGTAGTATAGCGTCAGGGGATCTCTACAATGAGCAGTTCTTC.

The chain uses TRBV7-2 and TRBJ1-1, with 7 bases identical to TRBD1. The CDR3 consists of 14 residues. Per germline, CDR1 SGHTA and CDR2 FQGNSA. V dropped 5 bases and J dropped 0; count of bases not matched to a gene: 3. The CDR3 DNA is TGTGCCAGCAGCCCGGGGACAGTGAACACTGAAGCTTTCTTT. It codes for CASSPGTVNTEAFF. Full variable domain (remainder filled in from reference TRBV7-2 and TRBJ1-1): GAGVSQSPSNKVTEKGKDVELRCDPISGHTALYWYRQSLGQGLEFLIYFQGNSAPDKSGLPSDRFSAERTGGSVSTLTIQRTQQEDSAVYLCASSPGTVNTEAFFGQGTRLTVV.

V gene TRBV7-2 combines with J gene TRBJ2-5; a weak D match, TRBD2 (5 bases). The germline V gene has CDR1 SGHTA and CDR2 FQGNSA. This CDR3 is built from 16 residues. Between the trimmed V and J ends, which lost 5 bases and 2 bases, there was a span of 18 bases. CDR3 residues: CASSKASGSGQETQYF. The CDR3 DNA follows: TGTGCCAGCAGCAAAGCGTCGGGCTCGGGGCAAGAGACCCAGTACTTC.